This TCR beta chain was captured in a study of control samples from healthy donors and cancer patients. Generated by immunoSEQ multiplex PCR, the TCRdb table keeps only in-frame clones and is missing some. The sample lists approximately 100,000 clones; just over 85% were seen once. Sequencing was done on a sample of blood. The TCR comes from a young man in good health.

CDR3 loop: CASWREGQAKNIQYF. For the CDR3, the DNA is TGTGCCAGCTGGCGGGAGGGCCAGGCCAAAAACATTCAGTACTTC. The chain recombines TRBV27 with TRBJ2-4; the match to TRBD2 covers 9 bases. CDR1 and CDR2 from the germline V gene are MNHEY and SMNVEV (reference sequence). Trimming at V came to 8 bases and at J to 1 base, leaving 6 bases not matched to a gene. CDR3 length: 15 residues.